Listed below are T cell receptor beta chains from one sample, sequenced in a study of shared clonotypes between healthy human individuals. Clones were sequenced by immunoSEQ multiplex PCR, and TCRdb holds only the in-frame ones, with some missing. The sample yields roughly 110,000 clones, 55% to 70% seen once. The sequenced sample was memory CD8+ T cells sorted from blood. Source of these receptors: a woman aged 25 to 39 in good health. The CDR3 runs from the conserved cysteine through the conserved F or W. The D gene is left open where the match is weak. Some rows have no size entry. The others give once, few or many, or a class for an expanded clone.

size,J,D,V,DNA,CDR3
.,TRBJ2-6,.,TRBV9,TGTGCCAGCAGCGTATTCGGAAAGGTAGCGGCCGGGGCCAACGTCCTGACTTTC,CASSVFGKVAAGANVLTF
.,TRBJ2-7,.,TRBV5-4,TGTGCCAGCAGCTTGGTGCAGGGGCTCGAGCAGTACTTC,CASSLVQGLEQYF
.,TRBJ2-5,.,TRBV5-4,TGTGCCAGCAGCTCCCGGACGGGCCAAGAGACCCAGTACTTC,CASSSRTGQETQYF
.,TRBJ2-1,TRBD2,TRBV5-6,TGTGCCAGCAGCTTGGAGCTAGCGGCTTACAATGAGCAGTTCTTC,CASSLELAAYNEQFF
few,TRBJ1-5,TRBD1,TRBV28,TGTGCCAGCAGTGGCGGGACAGCGAATCAGCCCCAGCATTTT,CASSGGTANQPQHF
.,TRBJ1-4,TRBD1,TRBV19,TGTGCCACCGCCAGGGGACAGGGTCGCCTCCGGGGAAAACTGTTTTTT,CATARGQGRLRGKLFF
many,TRBJ2-1,.,TRBV27,TGTGCCAGCAGTTGGGGGGACTCCTACAATGAGCAGTTCTTC,CASSWGDSYNEQFF
few,TRBJ1-5,.,TRBV21-1,TGTGCCAGCAGCTCGACAGGGTCAGGCAATCAGCCCCAGCATTTT,CASSSTGSGNQPQHF
.,TRBJ2-7,.,TRBV2,TGTGCCAGCCAGGAGACGACAAGGGTCCCCTACGAGCAGTACTTC,CASQETTRVPYEQYF
.,TRBJ2-7,.,TRBV5-1,TGCGCCAGCAGCTTGGTCGGACTTTCAACCCCCTCCTACGAGCAGTACTTC,CASSLVGLSTPSYEQYF
.,TRBJ2-5,.,TRBV28,TGTGCCAGCAGTCGGCGGTACCAAGAGACCCAGTACTTC,CASSRRYQETQYF
few,TRBJ2-1,TRBD2,TRBV25-1,TGTGCCAGCAGTGTAGCGGGAGGGCTTAGCAATGAGCAGTTCTTC,CASSVAGGLSNEQFF
.,TRBJ2-2,TRBD2,TRBV9,TGTGCCAGCAGCGTGGGCGGGAGTGGGACCGGGGAGCTGTTTTTT,CASSVGGSGTGELFF
once,TRBJ1-5,.,TRBV28,TGTGCCAGCAGTTTTAAGCTAGGGAGTCAGCCCCAGCATTTT,CASSFKLGSQPQHF
few,TRBJ1-2,.,TRBV6-4,TGTGCCAGCAGTGACTCTGGGCGAACCCCCACCAATGGCTACACCTTC,CASSDSGRTPTNGYTF
.,TRBJ2-1,.,TRBV2,TGTGCCAGCAGCAGCGGAAGCTCCTACAATGAGCAGTTCTTC,CASSSGSSYNEQFF
few,TRBJ1-1,.,TRBV9,TGTGCCAGCAGCGTAGCCACGGGGGCAAGGACTGAAGCTTTCTTT,CASSVATGARTEAFF
.,TRBJ1-1,.,TRBV28,TGTGCCAGCAGTTCGCGTTCCTATTTGAACACTGAAGCTTTCTTT,CASSSRSYLNTEAFF
.,TRBJ2-7,.,TRBV7-6,TGTGCCAGCAGCTATACAGGATTTGCCGAGCAGTACTTC,CASSYTGFAEQYF
.,TRBJ2-5,.,TRBV7-6,TGTGCCAGCAGCCCAGACCAAGAGACCCAGTACTTC,CASSPDQETQYF
.,TRBJ2-7,TRBD2,TRBV6-1,TGTGCCAGCAGTGAAAGGACTAGCGGGAGCTACGAGCAGTACTTC,CASSERTSGSYEQYF
.,TRBJ1-2,TRBD1,TRBV6-1,TGTGCCAGCAGTGAACTAGTCGATCGTAACAGGGGGAACGGCTACACCTTC,CASSELVDRNRGNGYTF
.,TRBJ1-1,.,TRBV28,TGTGCCAGCACCTATTTACAGGGAACTGAAGCTTTCTTT,CASTYLQGTEAFF
.,TRBJ1-2,.,TRBV7-2,TGTGCCAGCAGGCGAGGCTGGGACACAAACAACTATGGCTACACCTTC,CASRRGWDTNNYGYTF
.,TRBJ2-7,.,TRBV28,TGTGCCAGCAGTTTCAGACGCTATGGATCCGAGCAGTACTTC,CASSFRRYGSEQYF
.,TRBJ1-1,.,TRBV9,TGTGCCAGCAGCGTGCTGCAGGGTTCGCCTGAAGCTTTCTTT,CASSVLQGSPEAFF
.,TRBJ2-2,.,TRBV14,TGTGCCAGCAGCCAAGAGCTTTTGAGCGGGGAGCTGTTTTTT,CASSQELLSGELFF
.,TRBJ2-5,.,TRBV10-3,TGTGCCATCAGGGCTCAGGTCCGGAAGACCCAGTACTTC,CAIRAQVRKTQYF
.,TRBJ2-2,.,TRBV13,TGTGCCAGCAGCCGGTATAGCACCGGGGAGCTGTTTTTT,CASSRYSTGELFF
.,TRBJ2-1,TRBD2,TRBV7-9,TGTGCCAGCAGCTTACGGGAATGGGCGGGGGACGGACAGTTCTTC,CASSLREWAGDGQFF
few,TRBJ2-1,.,TRBV4-1,TGCGCCAGCAGCCACCAGGCGCCGTACAATGAGCAGTTCTTC,CASSHQAPYNEQFF
many,TRBJ1-4,TRBD1,TRBV19,TGTGCCAGTAGTTCCAGGGGGCTGACCAAACTGTTTTTT,CASSSRGLTKLFF
.,TRBJ1-4,.,TRBV27,TGTGCCAGCAGTCTTCTCACGAGGGGGATCACTAATGAAAAACTGTTTTTT,CASSLLTRGITNEKLFF